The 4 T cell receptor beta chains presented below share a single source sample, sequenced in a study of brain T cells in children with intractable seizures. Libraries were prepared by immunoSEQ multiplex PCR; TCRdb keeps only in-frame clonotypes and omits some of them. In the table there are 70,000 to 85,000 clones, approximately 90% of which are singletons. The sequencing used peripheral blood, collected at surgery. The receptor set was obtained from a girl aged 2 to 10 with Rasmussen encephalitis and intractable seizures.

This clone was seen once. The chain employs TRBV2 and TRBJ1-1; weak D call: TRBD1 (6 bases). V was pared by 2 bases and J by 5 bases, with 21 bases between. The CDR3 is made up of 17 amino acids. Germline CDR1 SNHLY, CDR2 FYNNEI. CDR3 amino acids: CASSEHEWRGAKTEAFF. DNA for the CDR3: TGTGCCAGCAGTGAACACGAGTGGCGGGGGGCGAAAACTGAAGCTTTCTTT. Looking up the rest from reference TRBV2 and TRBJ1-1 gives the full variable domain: EPEVTQTPSHQVTQMGQEVILRCVPISNHLYFYWYRQILGQKVEFLVSFYNNEISEKSEIFDDQFSVERPDGSNFTLKIRSTKLEDSAMYFCASSEHEWRGAKTEAFFGQGTRLTVV.

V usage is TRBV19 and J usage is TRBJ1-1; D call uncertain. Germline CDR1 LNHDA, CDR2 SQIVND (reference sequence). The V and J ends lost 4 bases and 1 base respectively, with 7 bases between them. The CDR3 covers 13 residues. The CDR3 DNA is TGTGCCAGTAGTACGACGGCGAACACTGAAGCTTTCTTT. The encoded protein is CASSTTANTEAFF.

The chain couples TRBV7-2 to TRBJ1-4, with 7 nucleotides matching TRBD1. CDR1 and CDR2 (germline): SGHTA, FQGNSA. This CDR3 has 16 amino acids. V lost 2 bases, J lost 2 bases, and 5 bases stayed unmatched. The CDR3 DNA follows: TGTGCCAGCAGCTTACACAGGGGTCTCACTAATGAAAAACTGTTTTTT. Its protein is CASSLHRGLTNEKLFF.

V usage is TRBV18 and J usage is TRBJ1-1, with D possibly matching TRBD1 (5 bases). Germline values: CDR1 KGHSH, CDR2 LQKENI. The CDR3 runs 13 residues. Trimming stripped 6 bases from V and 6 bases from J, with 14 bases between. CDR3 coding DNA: TGTGCCAGCTCCGGGGGGAGTCGCGCTGAAGCTTTCTTT. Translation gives CASSGGSRAEAFF.